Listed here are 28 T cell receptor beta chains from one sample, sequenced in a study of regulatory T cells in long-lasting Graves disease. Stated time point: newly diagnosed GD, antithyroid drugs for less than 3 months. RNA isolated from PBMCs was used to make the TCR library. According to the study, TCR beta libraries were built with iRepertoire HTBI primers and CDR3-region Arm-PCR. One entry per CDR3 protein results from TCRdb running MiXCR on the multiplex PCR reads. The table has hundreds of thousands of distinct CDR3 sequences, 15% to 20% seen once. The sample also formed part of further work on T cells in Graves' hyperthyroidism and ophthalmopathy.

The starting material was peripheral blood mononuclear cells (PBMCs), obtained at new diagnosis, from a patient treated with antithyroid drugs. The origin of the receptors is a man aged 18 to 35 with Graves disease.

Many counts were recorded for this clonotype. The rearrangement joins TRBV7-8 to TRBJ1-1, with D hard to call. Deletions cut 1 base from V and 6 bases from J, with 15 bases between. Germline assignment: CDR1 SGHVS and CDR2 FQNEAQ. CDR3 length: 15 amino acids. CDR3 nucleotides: TGTGCCAGCAGCTTAGGAGTAGGGCAGCCCTCTGAAGCTTTCTTT. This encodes CASSLGVGQPSEAFF.

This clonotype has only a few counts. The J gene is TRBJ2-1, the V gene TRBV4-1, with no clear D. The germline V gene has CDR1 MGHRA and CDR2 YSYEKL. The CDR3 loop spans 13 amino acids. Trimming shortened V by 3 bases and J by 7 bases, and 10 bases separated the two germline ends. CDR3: CASSQGPRNEQFF. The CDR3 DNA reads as TGCGCCAGCAGCCAGGGCCCGAGAAATGAGCAGTTCTTC.

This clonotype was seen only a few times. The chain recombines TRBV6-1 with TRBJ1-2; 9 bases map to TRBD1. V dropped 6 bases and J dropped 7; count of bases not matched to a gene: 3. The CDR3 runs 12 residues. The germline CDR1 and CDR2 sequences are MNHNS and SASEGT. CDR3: CASSRDRAGYTF. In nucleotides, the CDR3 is TGTGCCAGCAGCAGGGACAGGGCTGGCTACACCTTC.

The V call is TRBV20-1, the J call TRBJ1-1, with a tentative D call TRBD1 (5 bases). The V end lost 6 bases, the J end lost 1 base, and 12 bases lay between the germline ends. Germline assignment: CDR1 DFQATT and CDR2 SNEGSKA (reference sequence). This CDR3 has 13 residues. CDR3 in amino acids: CSANMGGNTEAFF. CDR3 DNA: TGCAGTGCGAACATGGGGGGGAACACTGAAGCTTTCTTT.

The CDR3 protein is CSAKTGDEQYF. The DNA for the CDR3 is TGCAGTGCTAAAACAGGGGACGAGCAGTACTTC. The chain recombines TRBV20-1 with TRBJ2-7, with 7 nucleotides matching TRBD1. The CDR3 is 11 residues long. V shed 4 bases and J 5 bases; nucleotides not matched to a gene: 2. In germline, CDR1 is DFQATT, CDR2 SNEGSKA (reference sequence).

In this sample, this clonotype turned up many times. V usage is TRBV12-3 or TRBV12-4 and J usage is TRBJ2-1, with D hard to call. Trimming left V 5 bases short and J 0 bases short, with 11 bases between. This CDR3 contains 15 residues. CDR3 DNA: TGTGCCAGCAGTGTCACTATCAGCTCCTACAATGAGCAGTTCTTC. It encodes CASSVTISSYNEQFF.

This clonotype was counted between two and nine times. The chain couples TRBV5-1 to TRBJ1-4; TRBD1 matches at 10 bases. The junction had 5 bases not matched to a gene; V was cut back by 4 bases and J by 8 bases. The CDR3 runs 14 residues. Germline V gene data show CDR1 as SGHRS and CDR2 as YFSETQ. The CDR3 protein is CASSQRDRGEKLFF. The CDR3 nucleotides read TGCGCCAGCAGCCAGAGGGACAGGGGCGAAAAACTGTTTTTT. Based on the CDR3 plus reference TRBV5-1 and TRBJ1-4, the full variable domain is KAGVTQTPRYLIKTRGQQVTLSCSPISGHRSVSWYQQTPGQGLQFLFEYFSETQRNKGNFPGRFSGRQFSNSRSEMNVSTLELGDSALYLCASSQRDRGEKLFFGSGTQLSVL.

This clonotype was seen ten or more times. CDR3 sequence reads: CASSLGGSATGDTQYF. Written as DNA, the CDR3 is TGTGCCAGCAGTTTAGGGGGATCTGCGACGGGCGATACGCAGTATTTT. This chain links TRBV28 with TRBJ2-3; possibly TRBD1 or TRBD2 for D (5 bases each). V was cut by 2 bases and J by 6 bases, with 18 bases left in between. CDR1 MDHEN and CDR2 SYDVKM come from the germline V gene. CDR3 length equals 16 residues.

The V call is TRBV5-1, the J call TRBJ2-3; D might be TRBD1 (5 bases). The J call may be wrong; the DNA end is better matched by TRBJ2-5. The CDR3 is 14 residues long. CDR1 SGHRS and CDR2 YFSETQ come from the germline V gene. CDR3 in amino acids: CASTGAPPEQTQYF. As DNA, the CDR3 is TGCGCCAGCACTGGGGCTCCCCCCGAGCAGACCCAGTACTTC.

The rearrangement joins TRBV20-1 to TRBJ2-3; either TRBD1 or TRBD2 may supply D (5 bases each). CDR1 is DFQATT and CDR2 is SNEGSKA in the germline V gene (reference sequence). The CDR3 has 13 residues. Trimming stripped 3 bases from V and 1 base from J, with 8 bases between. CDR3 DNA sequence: TGCAGTGCTAGGTTGGGGGGCACAGATACGCAGTATTTT. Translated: CSARLGGTDTQYF.

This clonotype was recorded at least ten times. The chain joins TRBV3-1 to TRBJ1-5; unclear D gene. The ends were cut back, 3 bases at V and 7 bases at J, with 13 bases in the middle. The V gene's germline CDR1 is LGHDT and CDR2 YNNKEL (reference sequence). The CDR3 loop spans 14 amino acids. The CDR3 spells CASSQDRVEQPQHF. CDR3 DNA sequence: TGTGCCAGCAGCCAGGACCGGGTGGAGCAGCCCCAGCATTTT.

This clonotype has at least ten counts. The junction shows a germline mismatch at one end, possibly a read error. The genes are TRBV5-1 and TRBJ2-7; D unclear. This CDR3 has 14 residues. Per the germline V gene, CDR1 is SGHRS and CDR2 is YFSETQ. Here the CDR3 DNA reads TGTGCCAGCAGCCCGAGTGGGCTCTCCTACGAGCAGTACTTC. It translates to CASSPSGLSYEQYF.

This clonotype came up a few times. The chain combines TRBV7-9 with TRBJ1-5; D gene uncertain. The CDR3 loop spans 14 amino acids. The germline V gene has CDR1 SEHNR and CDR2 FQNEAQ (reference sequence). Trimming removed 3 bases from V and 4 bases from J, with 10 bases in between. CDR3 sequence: CASSFPGPNQPQHF. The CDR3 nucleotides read TGTGCCAGCAGCTTTCCCGGACCTAATCAGCCCCAGCATTTT.

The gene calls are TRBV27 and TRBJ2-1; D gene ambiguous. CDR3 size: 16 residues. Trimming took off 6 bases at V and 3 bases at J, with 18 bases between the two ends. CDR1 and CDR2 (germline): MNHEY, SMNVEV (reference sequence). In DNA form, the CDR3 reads TGTGCCAGCAGCTTTATGAGTATCCTCAACTACAATGAGCAGTTCTTC. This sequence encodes CASSFMSILNYNEQFF.

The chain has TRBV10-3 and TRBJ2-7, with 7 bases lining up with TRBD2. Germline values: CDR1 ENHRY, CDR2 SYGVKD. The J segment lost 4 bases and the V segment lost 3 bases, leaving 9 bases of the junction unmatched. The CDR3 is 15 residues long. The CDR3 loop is CAISDPAGLGYEQYF. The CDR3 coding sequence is TGTGCCATCAGTGACCCAGCCGGACTAGGTTACGAGCAGTACTTC.

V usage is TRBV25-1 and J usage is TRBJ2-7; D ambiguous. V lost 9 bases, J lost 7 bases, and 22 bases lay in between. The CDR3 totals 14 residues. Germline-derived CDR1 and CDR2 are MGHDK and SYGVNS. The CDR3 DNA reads TGTGCCAGTTCTCCGAGGAACAGCCTCCGAGAGCAGTACTTC. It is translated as CASSPRNSLREQYF.

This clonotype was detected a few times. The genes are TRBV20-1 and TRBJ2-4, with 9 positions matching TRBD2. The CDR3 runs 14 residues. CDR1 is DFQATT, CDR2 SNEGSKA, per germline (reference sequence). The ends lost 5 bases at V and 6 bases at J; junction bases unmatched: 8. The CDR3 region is CSAGVAGARNIQYF. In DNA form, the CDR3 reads TGCAGTGCTGGAGTAGCGGGAGCTAGAAACATTCAGTACTTC.

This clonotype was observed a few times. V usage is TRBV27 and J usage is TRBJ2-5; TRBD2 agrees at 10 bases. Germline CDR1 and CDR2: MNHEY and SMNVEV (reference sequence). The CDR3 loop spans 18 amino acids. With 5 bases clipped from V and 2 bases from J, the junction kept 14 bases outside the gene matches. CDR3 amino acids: CASSPLWLAGALQETQYF. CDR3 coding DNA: TGTGCCAGCAGTCCCCTTTGGCTAGCGGGAGCCCTTCAAGAGACCCAGTACTTC.

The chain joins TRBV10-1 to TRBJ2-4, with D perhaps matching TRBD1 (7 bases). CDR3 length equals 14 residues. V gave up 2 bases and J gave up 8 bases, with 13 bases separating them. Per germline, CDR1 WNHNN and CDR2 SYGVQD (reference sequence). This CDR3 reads CASSEGGQGDIQYF. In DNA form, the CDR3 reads TGCGCCAGCAGTGAGGGGGGGCAGGGGGACATTCAGTACTTC.

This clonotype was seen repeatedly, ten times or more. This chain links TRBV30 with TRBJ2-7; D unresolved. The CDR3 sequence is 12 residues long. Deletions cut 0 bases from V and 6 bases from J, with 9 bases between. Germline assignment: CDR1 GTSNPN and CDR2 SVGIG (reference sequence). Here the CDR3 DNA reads TGTGCCTGGAGTGTAGTAGAGTTCGAGCAGTACTTC. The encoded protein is CAWSVVEFEQYF.

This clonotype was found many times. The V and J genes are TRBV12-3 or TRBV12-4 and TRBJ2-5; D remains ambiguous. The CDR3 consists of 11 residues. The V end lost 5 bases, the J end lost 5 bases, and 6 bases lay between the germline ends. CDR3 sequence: CASSARETQYF. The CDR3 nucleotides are TGTGCCAGCAGTGCCCGGGAGACCCAGTACTTC.

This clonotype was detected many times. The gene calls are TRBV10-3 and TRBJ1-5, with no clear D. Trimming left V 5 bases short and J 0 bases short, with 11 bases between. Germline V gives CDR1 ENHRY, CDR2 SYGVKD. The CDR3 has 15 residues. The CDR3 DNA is TGTGCCATCAGTCCAGGTGGAGGTAGCAATCAGCCCCAGCATTTT. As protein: CAISPGGGSNQPQHF.

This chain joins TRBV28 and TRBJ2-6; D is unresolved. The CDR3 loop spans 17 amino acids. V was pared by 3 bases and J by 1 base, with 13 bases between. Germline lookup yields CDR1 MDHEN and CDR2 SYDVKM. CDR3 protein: CASSFGVGYSGANVLTF. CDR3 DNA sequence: TGTGCCAGCAGTTTTGGGGTGGGGTATTCTGGGGCCAACGTCCTGACTTTC.

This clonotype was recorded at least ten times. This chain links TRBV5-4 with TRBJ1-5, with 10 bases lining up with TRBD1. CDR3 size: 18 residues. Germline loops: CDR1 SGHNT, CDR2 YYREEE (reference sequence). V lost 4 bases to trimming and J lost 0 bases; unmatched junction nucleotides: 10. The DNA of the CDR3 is TGTGCCAGCAGCGTCCCACGAGGGACAGGGGATAGCAATCAGCCCCAGCATTTT. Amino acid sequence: CASSVPRGTGDSNQPQHF.

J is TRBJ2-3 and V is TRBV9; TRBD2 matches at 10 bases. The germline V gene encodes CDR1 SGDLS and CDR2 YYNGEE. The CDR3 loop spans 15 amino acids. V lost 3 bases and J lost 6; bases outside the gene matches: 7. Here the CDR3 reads CASSESGRATDTQYF. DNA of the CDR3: TGTGCCAGCAGCGAGAGCGGGAGGGCCACGGATACGCAGTATTTT.

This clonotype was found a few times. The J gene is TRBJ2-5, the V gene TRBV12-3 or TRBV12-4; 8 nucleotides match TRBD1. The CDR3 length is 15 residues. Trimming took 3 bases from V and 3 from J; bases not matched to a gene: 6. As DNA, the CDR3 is TGTGCCAGCAGTTTCACCGGGACAGGTGAAGAGACCCAGTACTTC. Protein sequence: CASSFTGTGEETQYF.

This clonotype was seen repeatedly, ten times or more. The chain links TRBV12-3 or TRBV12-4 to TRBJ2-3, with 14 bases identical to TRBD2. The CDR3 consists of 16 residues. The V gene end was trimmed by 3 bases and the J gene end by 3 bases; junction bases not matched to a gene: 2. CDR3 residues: CASSLTSGGGTDTQYF. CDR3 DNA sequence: TGTGCCAGCAGTTTGACTAGCGGGGGGGGTACAGATACGCAGTATTTT.

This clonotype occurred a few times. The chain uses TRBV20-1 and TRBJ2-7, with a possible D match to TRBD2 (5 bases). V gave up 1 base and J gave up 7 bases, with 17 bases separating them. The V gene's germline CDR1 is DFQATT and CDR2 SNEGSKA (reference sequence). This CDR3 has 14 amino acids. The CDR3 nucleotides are TGCAGTGCTAGAGGCGAGCGGCGTCCGTGGGAGCAGTACTTC. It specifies CSARGERRPWEQYF.